This T cell receptor (beta chain) was obtained from a study of radiation and T cells in renal cell carcinoma (TCRdb year 2020). For context, the study as a whole: In total, approximately 53 samples underwent TCR beta sequencing: around 26 tumors plus 27 peripheral blood samples. The final blood draw took place at 4 weeks after radiation, the same time as nephrectomy. Across all 50 or so samples, 4,016,671 unique CDR3 nucleotide sequences, encoding around 2.4 million unique CDR3 amino acid sequences, were identified.

General study outcomes and caveats: The single-armed trial design could not address effects of radiation dose or scheduling on the TCR repertoire. Because pretreatment tumor biopsies were not available, the baseline intratumoral presence of clonotypes could not be determined. An increase in top tumor clonotypes in blood was observed from baseline to 2 weeks post-radiation, followed by contraction by 4 weeks, which was taken to suggest transient expansion of tumor-resident clones. Blood repertoire dynamics were not followed beyond 4 weeks after treatment.

TCR beta libraries were generated from genomic DNA with the immunoSEQ kit, following the manufacturer's recommendations. To prepare libraries, a first multiplex PCR with proprietary primers was run, followed by a second PCR that added unique barcodes, and a bead cleanup was done after each round. A positive control reaction and a negative control reaction, both provided in the kit, were run with every batch of samples. The final libraries underwent checking on an Agilent 4200 TapeStation D1000 ScreenTape, volumetric pooling, and quantification by qPCR. An Illumina NextSeq500 fitted with a MidOutput 150-cycle cartridge performed the sequencing, running 156 Read1 cycles and 15 Index1 cycles with the kit's custom primers. The pooled library was loaded at around 1 pM, and about 20% PhiX control was spiked in. On the study's bioinformatics: Vendor-processed data were analyzed in R, with a clonotype defined as all T cells sharing the same CDR3 nucleotide sequence. In the clone abundance analyses, frequencies in each sample were normalized to that sample's 10,000 most abundant clones. Public T cell clones, which averaged fewer than five per sample, were excluded before analysis. An abundance difference of at least 32-fold between compartments was the criterion for calling clonotypes tumor-enriched or baseline blood-enriched. A beta-binomial differential abundance model was used to identify clonotypes that expanded or contracted between blood time points. Tumor-blood repertoire similarity was measured with the Baroni-Urbani and Buser coefficient, and groups were compared using two-tailed Wilcoxon tests in R. The source is immuneACCESS, and TCRdb retained only in-frame sequences with V and J called. Part of the clones is not carried over; for the studies checked, unresolved V genes explain less than half of this, and the remainder is unexplained. Clonal size and the V and J genes are those of that table, whereas D and trimming came from the DNA. In this sample the table shows around 180,000 clones, 88% of which occur a single time. The top ten clonotypes cover around 11% of the sample.

In the case of this clone: Its specific antigen is unknown. No base-level quality is on record; no much larger clone is a single base apart.

The time point label, read with the paper, signifies: blood 4 weeks post-SBRT, at nephrectomy. Sample treatment or condition, as interpreted from the label and publication: 15 Gy SBRT to primary tumor, nephrectomy 4 weeks later. Samples came from a clinical trial, in which primary renal cell carcinomas received 15 Gy stereotactic body radiation therapy followed by nephrectomy 4 weeks later. To follow tumor-enriched clonotypes, serial peripheral blood was collected from radiation-treated patients at baseline and at 2 weeks and 4 weeks after SBRT. All patients had renal cell carcinoma with clear cell pathology. Genomic DNA for TCR sequencing was prepared using the QIAamp DNA Blood Mini Kit (Qiagen). Only samples passing all quality control checks were included in the analyses. Sequenced material: blood, taken from a patient whose treatment included radiotherapy and nephrectomy. This TCR was recovered from a woman in her fifties or sixties with renal cell carcinoma.

The CDR3 region: CASSISRGAQYF. The DNA reads as follows: TGTGCCAGTAGTATAAGTCGAGGTGCGCAGTATTTT. The rearrangement joined TRBV19 to TRBJ2-3, with the D gene too uncertain to name. The CDR3 spans 12 residues, from the cysteine through the phenylalanine. Only the CDR3 region is kept as DNA, spanning 36 bases read in frame from base 1. For CDR1 and CDR2, the germline V gene (reference sequence) lists LNHDA and SQIVND. V and J are truncated by 2 bases and 10 bases respectively, leaving an intervening sequence of 10 bases.